This TCR beta chain emerged from a study of T cells in Graves' hyperthyroidism and ophthalmopathy. General observations from the study: Ophthalmopathy was told apart from stable hyperthyroidism by a 13 V-J model. Median prediction lead before ophthalmopathy onset was about 6.3 months with the model.

Germline V gene data show CDR1 as KGHSH and CDR2 as LQKENI. J gave up 2 bases and V 6 bases, and 10 bases lay outside the gene matches. The CDR3 is made up of 16 amino acids. This clonotype was counted ten times or more. No antigen is known for it. Amplification yielded TCR beta CDR3 regions, with RNA transcripts as the source. HTBI primers were used for first-round RT-PCR of the TCR CDR3. Using its own MiXCR run on the multiplex PCR reads, TCRdb lists one record per CDR3 protein. Of roughly 420,000 distinct CDR3 sequences in the sample, about 15% were seen once. The TCR comes from a woman younger than 30 with Graves' hyperthyroidism. What was sequenced was blood. The chain is built from TRBV18 and TRBJ1-5; the match to TRBD1 covers 7 bases. CDR3 DNA: TGTGCCAGCTCGGCTCCCGGGACAGCGGGCAATCAGCCCCAGCATTTT. Translated: CASSAPGTAGNQPQHF. Full variable domain (rest looked up from reference TRBV18 and TRBJ1-5): NAGVMQNPRHLVRRRGQEARLRCSPMKGHSHVYWYRQLPEEGLKFMVYLQKENIIDESGMPKERFSAEFPKEGPSILRIQQVVRGDSAAYFCASSAPGTAGNQPQHFGDGTRLSIL.